At least ten counts were recorded for the clone carrying this T cell receptor (beta chain). The target antigen is unknown. Trimming removed 1 base at V and 5 bases at J, with 3 bases between. Germline V lookup: CDR1 SGHDN, CDR2 FVKESK. The CDR3 has 11 residues. The data derive from a study of spatial heterogeneity in lung cancer. The overall study: PBMC samples from follow-up, where available, were sequenced a median of approximately 24 months after resection.

One entry per CDR3 protein, called by TCRdb with MiXCR from the 5' RACE reads. The data contain some 110,000 distinct CDR3 sequences, 10% to 15% of them singletons. Notes on the study in general: Among blood samples, ubiquitous expanded tumor TCRs appeared more at resection than at follow-up.

Time point defined: blood at routine non-recurrence follow-up after resection. Unsorted whole RNA of tumor, nontumor lung or frozen PBMC was sequenced. The source of this sequence is a male donor with early-stage non-small cell lung cancer. The V and J genes are TRBV14 and TRBJ2-7; D unclear. Sequenced here: PBMCs, sampled at follow-up. Written as DNA, the CDR3 is TGTGCCAGCAGCCAAGGGAACGAGCAGTACTTC. Its translation: CASSQGNEQYF.